The clone carrying this TCR beta chain turned up a few times. The data originate from a study of CD8+ T cells in alopecia areata. Study-level background: Tofacitinib exposure lasted 6 to 18 months, followed by 6 months off drug.

The V and J ends lost 9 bases and 1 base respectively, with 10 bases between them. This CDR3 is 13 amino acids long. Per the germline V gene, CDR1 is SGDLS and CDR2 is YYNGEE. Following RNA extraction, reverse transcription yielded cDNA that acted as the sequencing template. Assay used: immunoSEQ multiplex PCR; TCRdb lists only in-frame clones, some missing. The table includes about 98,000 clones, roughly 42% detected once. Researchers gathered lesional scalp punch biopsies and peripheral blood from patients with alopecia areata. V usage is TRBV9 and J usage is TRBJ2-2, with unresolved D. The sequenced sample was CD4+ T cells sorted from blood. The clonotype comes from a human donor with alopecia areata. The CDR3 region has the DNA TGTGCCACCGGATCCCGGAACACCGGGGAGCTGTTTTTT. Translation: CATGSRNTGELFF.